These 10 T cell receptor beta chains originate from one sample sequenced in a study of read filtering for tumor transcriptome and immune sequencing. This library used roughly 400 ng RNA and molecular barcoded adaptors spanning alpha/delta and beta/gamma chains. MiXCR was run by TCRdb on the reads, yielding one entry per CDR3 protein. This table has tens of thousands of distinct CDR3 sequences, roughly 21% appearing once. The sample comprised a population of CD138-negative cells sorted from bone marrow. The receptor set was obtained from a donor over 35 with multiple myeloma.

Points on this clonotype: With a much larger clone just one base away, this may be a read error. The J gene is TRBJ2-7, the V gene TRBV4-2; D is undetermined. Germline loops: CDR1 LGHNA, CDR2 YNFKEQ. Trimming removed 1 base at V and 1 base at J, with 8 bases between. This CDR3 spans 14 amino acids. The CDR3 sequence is CASSQAFGSYEQYF. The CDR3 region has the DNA TGTGCCAGCAGCCAAGCCTTCGGGTCCTACGAGCAGTACTTC.

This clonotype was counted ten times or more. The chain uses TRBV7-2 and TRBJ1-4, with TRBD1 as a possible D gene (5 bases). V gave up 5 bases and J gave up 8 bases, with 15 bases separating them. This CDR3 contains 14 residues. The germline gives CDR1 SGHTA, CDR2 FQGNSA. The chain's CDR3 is CASSPPGPQEKLFF. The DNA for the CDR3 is TGTGCCAGCAGCCCCCCGGGACCTCAGGAAAAACTGTTTTTT.

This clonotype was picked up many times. The CDR3 spells CSAKDRGLETQYF. The DNA of the CDR3 is TGCAGTGCGAAAGACAGGGGCCTAGAGACCCAGTACTTC. This rearrangement joins TRBV20-1 to TRBJ2-5, with TRBD1 matching 8 bases. With V trimmed by 6 bases and J by 4 bases, 7 bases remained unmatched. This CDR3 has 13 amino acids. In germline, CDR1 is DFQATT, CDR2 SNEGSKA (reference sequence).

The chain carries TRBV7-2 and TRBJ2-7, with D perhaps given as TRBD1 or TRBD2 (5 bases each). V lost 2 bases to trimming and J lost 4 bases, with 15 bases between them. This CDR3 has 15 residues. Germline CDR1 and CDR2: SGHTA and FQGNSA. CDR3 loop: CASSLYVGEGYEQYF. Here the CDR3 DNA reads TGTGCCAGCAGCTTATACGTCGGAGAGGGGTACGAGCAGTACTTC.

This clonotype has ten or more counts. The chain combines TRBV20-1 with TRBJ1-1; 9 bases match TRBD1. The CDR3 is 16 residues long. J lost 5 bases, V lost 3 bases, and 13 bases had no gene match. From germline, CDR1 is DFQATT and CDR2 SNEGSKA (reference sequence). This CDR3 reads CSASDPGTGMRTEAFF. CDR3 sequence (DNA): TGCAGTGCTAGCGATCCCGGGACAGGGATGAGAACTGAAGCTTTCTTT.

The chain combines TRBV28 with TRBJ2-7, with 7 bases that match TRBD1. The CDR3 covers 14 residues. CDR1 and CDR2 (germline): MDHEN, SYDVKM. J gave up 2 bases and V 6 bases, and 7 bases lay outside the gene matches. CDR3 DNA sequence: TGTGCCAGCAGATATGGGACAGCAGCCTACGAGCAGTACTTC. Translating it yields CASRYGTAAYEQYF.

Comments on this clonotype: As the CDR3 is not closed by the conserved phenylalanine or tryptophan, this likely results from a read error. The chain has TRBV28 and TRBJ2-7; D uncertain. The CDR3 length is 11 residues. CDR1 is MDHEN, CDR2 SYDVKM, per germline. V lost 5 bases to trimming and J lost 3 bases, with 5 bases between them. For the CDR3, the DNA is TGTGCCAGCAGTCGAAACTACGAGCAGTACCTC. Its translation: CASSRNYEQYL.

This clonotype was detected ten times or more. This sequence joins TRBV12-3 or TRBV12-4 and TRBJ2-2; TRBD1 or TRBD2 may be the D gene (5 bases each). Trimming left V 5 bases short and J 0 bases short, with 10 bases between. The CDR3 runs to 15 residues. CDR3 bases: TGTGCCAGCAGTCCCGGGACGTCGAACACCGGGGAGCTGTTTTTT. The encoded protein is CASSPGTSNTGELFF.

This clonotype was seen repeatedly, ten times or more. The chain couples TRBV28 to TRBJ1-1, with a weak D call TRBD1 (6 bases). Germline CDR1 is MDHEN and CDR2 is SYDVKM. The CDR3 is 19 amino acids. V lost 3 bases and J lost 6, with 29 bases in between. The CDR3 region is CASSFTRGGWTARTAEAFF. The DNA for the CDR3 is TGTGCCAGCAGTTTCACCCGAGGGGGGTGGACAGCAAGAACGGCTGAAGCTTTCTTT.

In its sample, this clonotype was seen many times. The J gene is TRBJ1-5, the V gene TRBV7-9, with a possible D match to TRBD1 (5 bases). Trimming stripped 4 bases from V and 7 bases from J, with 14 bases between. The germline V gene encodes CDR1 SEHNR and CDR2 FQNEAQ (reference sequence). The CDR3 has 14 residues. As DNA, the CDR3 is TGTGCCAGCAGCTCCTCCGGGGAGGGGCAGCCCCAGCATTTT. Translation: CASSSSGEGQPQHF.